This TCR beta chain was retrieved from a study of blood T cells in healthy people across ages (dated by TCRdb to about 2015). Turning to the overall study: In model experiments, template switching captured roughly one uniquely barcoded TCR beta cDNA molecule for every two T cells. Age-related changes in TCR beta repertoire diversity were measured in the study by deep sequencing normalized with unique cDNA molecular identifiers. The donors were divided into four age groups: young (average about 16 years), middle-aged (under 40), aged (about 60) and long-lived (nearly 85). To avoid experimental bias, donors of different ages were spread randomly across the sequencing lanes. For two donors (one aged 18 to 30 and one aged 80 or older), the study analyzed two additional independent replicas of 1 million unique cDNA reads from the same blood draw.

Donors were 35 to 40 systemically healthy Caucasian individuals from Russia aged roughly 6 to 90 years. Each donor gave approximately 9.3 milliliters of peripheral blood, collected into EDTA-treated Vacutainer tubes. Ficoll-Paque density-gradient centrifugation was used to isolate PBMCs, with at least 6.5 million per sample. Trizol reagent was used to extract total RNA from the PBMCs, yielding at least 5 micrograms per sample. For every donor, an aliquot of PBMCs went through flow cytometry to measure the percentages of naive CD45RAhigh/CD27high T cells. The CDR3 spans 18 residues, from the cysteine through the phenylalanine. The retained sequence is limited to the CDR3, 54 bases, with the frame set at the first base. Remarks on this clonotype: Its antigen is currently not known. The sample holds no much larger clone one base away, and base qualities are not on file.

The research as a whole found: Compared with the aged group, the long-lived group had more naive CD4+ T cells, fewer expanded clones and increased TCR diversity, a pattern suggesting age selection. Estimates of total diversity from one million sequenced T cells were regarded as lower bounds and underestimates. A strong correlation was found between observed TCR beta diversity and the percentage of naive T cells measured by flow cytometry. Because donor CMV infection status was unknown, age-related changes in expanded clonotypes were potentially confounded. Bulk unsorted PBMC profiling prevented conclusive comparison of naive and antigen-experienced compartments. Observed TCR beta diversity per million T cells fell roughly linearly with age, and a significant reduction was already apparent by age roughly 40.

Library generation was performed with 5' RACE. This sample was sequenced with an Illumina HiSeq 2500. A second roughly 7 to 11 cycle PCR used a sample-barcoded 5' primer and a J-beta primer mix. A unique molecular identifier was introduced onto each TCR beta cDNA molecule by a template-switch 5' adaptor carrying 12 random nucleotides. Each sample yielded at least 2.5 million CDR3-containing paired-end reads. The Mint cDNA synthesis kit, primed by a TRBC-specific oligonucleotide, was used to synthesize first-strand cDNA from all RNA. Following uracil-DNA glycosylase treatment, a first 18-cycle PCR with universal primers M1SS and BC2_uni_R was performed on all cDNA. For the original study's pipeline: Each sample was normalized by randomly selecting 1 million high-quality reads, each carrying a distinct molecular identifier. Instead of being binned into consensus sequences, reads with shared molecular identifiers were discarded. MiTCR, run with a Q25 quality threshold and the strictest error-elimination algorithm, handled CDR3 identification, clonotype clustering and error correction. Lower-bound total TCR beta diversity was estimated with a nonparametric unseen species model using Euler transformation. TCRdb trimmed the raw reads at Q25, called clones with MiXCR and kept productive beta chains. Identical CDR3 protein sequences are pooled into one entry, listed with their most common genes and DNA. These V and J calls are TCRdb output, not the study's own analysis. This sample has 730,000 or so distinct CDR3 sequences in its table, and 43% of those were observed once. The biggest ten clones account for 20% to 25% of the sample.

The sequence links TRBV21-1 to TRBJ1-4; TRBD1 is taken as the D call from the table, unchecked against the DNA. TRBV21-1 has pseudogene status. The sequencing input was blood. The TCR sequence derives from an older woman in good health. The nucleotide sequence is given as TGTGCCAGCAGCAGAGGAACAACAGGGAGCCGAAAAAATGAAAAACTGTTTTTT. Translated, it gives CASSRGTTGSRKNEKLFF.